A selection of T cell receptor beta chains follows, all from one sample in a study of Ad26.COV2.S vaccination and SARS-CoV-2 variants. TCRdb's copy holds only in-frame clones and misses some; the assay was immunoSEQ multiplex PCR. The table includes 330,000 or so clones, roughly 90% detected once. The source material was peripheral blood, sampled in a trial of Ad26.COV2.S vaccine versus placebo. Receptor source: a person between 18 and 65 years old who received the Ad26.COV2.S COVID-19 vaccine or a placebo. CDR3s include the opening cysteine and the closing phenylalanine or tryptophan. D genes are given only for firm matches. Clone size is shown for a subset of rows, as once, few, many or a class of expanded clone.

j_call d_call cdr3_length clone_size v_call cdr3_aa cdr3_nt
TRBJ2-5 NA 13 once TRBV10-3 CAISEDNQETQYF TGTGCCATCAGTGAGGACAACCAAGAGACCCAGTACTTC
TRBJ2-1 TRBD1 13 NA TRBV5-1 CASSIRDRVESFF TGCGCCAGCAGCATACGAGACAGGGTCGAATCGTTCTTC
TRBJ1-2 NA 15 NA TRBV6-6 CASSYDPGSNYGYTF TGTGCCAGCAGTTACGACCCGGGCTCCAACTATGGCTACACCTTC
TRBJ2-3 NA 16 NA TRBV6-5 CASSYHPVRATDTQYF TGTGCCAGCAGTTACCACCCTGTTAGGGCCACAGATACGCAGTATTTT
TRBJ1-1 NA 12 few TRBV18 CASSPPQGKAFF TGTGCCAGCTCACCACCCCAGGGCAAAGCTTTCTTT
TRBJ2-1 TRBD1 16 NA TRBV5-1 CASSIPTGASYNEQFF TGCGCCAGCAGCATACCGACAGGGGCTTCCTACAATGAGCAGTTCTTC
TRBJ2-1 TRBD2 16 once TRBV19 CASSMLTSGLYNEQFF TGTGCCAGTAGTATGTTGACTAGCGGATTGTACAATGAGCAGTTCTTC
TRBJ1-2 NA 14 NA TRBV7-9 CASSPSLQVGGYTF TGTGCCAGCAGCCCGAGTTTACAGGTCGGTGGCTACACCTTC
TRBJ1-1 NA 14 NA TRBV9 CASSPEGESTEAFF TGTGCCAGCAGCCCAGAAGGGGAGAGCACTGAAGCTTTCTTT
TRBJ2-1 NA 17 NA TRBV4-3 CASSQDPWAGAFNEQFF TGCGCCAGCAGCCAAGATCCTTGGGCGGGGGCCTTCAATGAGCAGTTCTTC
TRBJ2-3 NA 13 once TRBV9 CASSVGTTDTQYF TGTGCCAGCAGCGTAGGGACCACAGATACGCAGTATTTT
TRBJ1-1 NA 14 NA TRBV7-3 CASSVARSGTEAFF TGTGCCAGCAGCGTAGCAAGGAGCGGCACTGAAGCTTTCTTT
TRBJ1-2 NA 12 NA TRBV7-9 CASPGPYYGYTF TGTGCCAGTCCCGGGCCCTACTATGGCTACACCTTC
TRBJ1-5 TRBD1 15 NA TRBV5-6 CASSYSGTDDQPQHF TGTGCCAGCAGTTACTCCGGGACAGACGATCAGCCCCAGCATTTT
TRBJ1-2 TRBD1 16 NA TRBV4-1 CASSQTPEGAFYGYTF TGCGCCAGCAGCCAAACCCCAGAGGGGGCTTTCTATGGCTACACCTTC
TRBJ1-6 TRBD1 15 NA TRBV6-5 CASSRQGGNNSPLHF TGTGCCAGCAGCCGACAGGGAGGCAATAATTCACCCCTCCACTTT
TRBJ1-1 NA 14 NA TRBV6-5 CASSPGDKRTEAFF TGTGCCAGCAGTCCGGGGGATAAGAGGACTGAAGCTTTCTTT
TRBJ2-1 TRBD2 16 NA TRBV28 CASKGASGGSYNEQFF TGTGCCAGCAAAGGTGCTAGCGGGGGCTCCTACAATGAGCAGTTCTTC
TRBJ2-5 NA 18 NA TRBV6-4 CASGGIGRVSNFQETQYF TGTGCCAGCGGTGGGATTGGACGAGTCTCCAATTTCCAAGAGACCCAGTACTTC
TRBJ2-1 NA 12 NA TRBV13 CASSPPWNEQFF TGTGCCAGCAGCCCCCCCTGGAATGAGCAGTTCTTC
TRBJ1-1 NA 14 NA TRBV6-5 CASSTPHRSTEAFF TGTGCCAGCAGCACCCCTCACCGGAGCACTGAAGCTTTCTTT
TRBJ1-4 TRBD1 15 few TRBV7-8 CASSSPDRGEEKLFF TGTGCCAGCAGCTCGCCGGACAGGGGAGAGGAAAAACTGTTTTTT
TRBJ1-6 NA 14 few TRBV4-1 CASSSRVLRSPLHF TGCGCCAGCAGCTCCCGGGTCTTAAGGTCACCCCTCCACTTT
TRBJ2-1 TRBD2 17 NA TRBV3-1/TRBV3-2 CASSQDGWLAGDNEQFF TGTGCCAGCAGCCAAGACGGGTGGCTAGCGGGGGACAATGAGCAGTTCTTC
TRBJ2-5 TRBD2 14 NA TRBV6-2/TRBV6-3 CASSYSRGEETQYF TGTGCCAGCAGTTACTCCCGGGGGGAAGAGACCCAGTACTTC
TRBJ1-1 NA 11 NA TRBV6-2/TRBV6-3 CASSDAREAFF TGTGCCAGCAGCGACGCGCGGGAAGCTTTCTTT
TRBJ1-4 NA 17 NA TRBV9 CASSGSPEVQGWEKLFF TGTGCCAGCAGCGGAAGCCCCGAGGTTCAAGGATGGGAAAAACTGTTTTTT
TRBJ2-7 TRBD1 15 NA TRBV7-2 CASSSGQGTSYEQYF TGTGCCAGCAGCTCCGGACAGGGGACATCCTACGAGCAGTACTTC
TRBJ1-5 NA 13 NA TRBV11-2 CASSSVTGGAQHF TGTGCCAGCAGCTCCGTAACGGGTGGGGCCCAGCATTTT
TRBJ2-2 NA 16 NA TRBV6-5 CASSYSGGSNTGELFF TGTGCCAGCAGTTACTCGGGTGGGAGCAACACCGGGGAGCTGTTTTTT
TRBJ1-2 NA 17 NA TRBV4-3 CASSQQTTGEIGYGYTF TGCGCCAGCAGCCAGCAGACGACGGGGGAGATCGGCTATGGCTACACCTTC
TRBJ2-7 NA 19 few TRBV7-2 CASSFQTTGLTPLVYEQYF TGTGCCAGCAGCTTCCAAACGACAGGTTTAACCCCACTTGTCTACGAGCAGTACTTC
TRBJ2-1 NA 12 NA TRBV27 CASGRPYNEQFF TGTGCCAGCGGTAGACCCTACAATGAGCAGTTCTTC
TRBJ1-1 TRBD1 17 NA TRBV11-3 CASSPSGQGMRNTEAFF TGTGCCAGCAGCCCGTCAGGACAGGGGATGAGGAACACTGAAGCTTTCTTT
TRBJ1-5 NA 14 NA TRBV5-1 CASSLDGNRQPQHF TGCGCCAGCAGCTTGGACGGGAACCGTCAGCCCCAGCATTTT
TRBJ1-1 NA 14 once TRBV3-1/TRBV3-2 CASSQGELNTEAFF TGTGCCAGCAGCCAAGGTGAGCTGAACACTGAAGCTTTCTTT
TRBJ2-5 NA 13 NA TRBV6-2/TRBV6-3 CASSYRGKETQYF TGTGCCAGCAGTTATCGGGGCAAAGAGACCCAGTACTTC
TRBJ2-2 NA 16 NA TRBV9 CASSVDPGGDTGELFF TGTGCCAGCAGCGTAGACCCCGGGGGCGACACCGGGGAGCTGTTTTTT
TRBJ2-3 TRBD2 15 NA TRBV9 CASSLRGLAEDTQYF TGTGCCAGCAGCCTCCGTGGACTAGCGGAAGATACGCAGTATTTT
TRBJ1-5 TRBD1 15 NA TRBV9 CASSVGQDSNQPQHF TGTGCCAGCAGCGTTGGACAGGATAGCAATCAGCCCCAGCATTTT
TRBJ2-1 NA 11 NA TRBV20-1 CSLNTNNEQFF TGCAGCCTAAACACGAACAATGAGCAGTTCTTC
TRBJ2-1 TRBD2 18 many TRBV6-2/TRBV6-3 CASSYPGLAGKSYNEQFF TGTGCCAGCAGTTACCCGGGACTAGCGGGGAAATCCTACAATGAGCAGTTCTTC
TRBJ1-2 TRBD1 15 NA TRBV7-2 CASSQPGTANYGYTF TGTGCCAGCAGCCAGCCCGGGACAGCAAACTATGGCTACACCTTC
TRBJ1-2 TRBD1 16 NA TRBV19 CASNPQPAATGYGYTF TGTGCCAGTAATCCTCAACCGGCCGCGACAGGGTATGGCTACACCTTC
TRBJ1-1 TRBD1 11 NA TRBV12-3/TRBV12-4 CASSSGQGTFF TGTGCCAGCAGTTCTGGACAGGGGACTTTCTTT
TRBJ1-2 NA 12 NA TRBV12-3/TRBV12-4 CASSSDTYGYTF TGTGCCAGCAGTTCGGACACATATGGCTACACCTTC
TRBJ1-1 NA 12 NA TRBV2 CASRRIGAEAFF TGTGCCAGCAGGAGAATAGGGGCTGAAGCTTTCTTT
TRBJ2-2 TRBD1 16 NA TRBV7-9 CASRSGTGANTGELFF TGTGCCAGCAGGTCCGGGACAGGAGCTAACACCGGGGAGCTGTTTTTT
TRBJ2-1 TRBD2 15 NA TRBV18 CASSRIAGDINEQFF TGTGCCAGCTCACGGATAGCGGGAGATATAAATGAGCAGTTCTTC
TRBJ1-6 NA 14 NA TRBV6-5 CASSLQGYNSPLHF TGTGCCAGCAGCCTACAGGGCTATAATTCACCCCTCCACTTT
TRBJ1-1 TRBD1 13 NA TRBV2 CASRGQGATEAFF TGTGCCAGCAGGGGACAGGGTGCCACTGAAGCTTTCTTT
TRBJ1-6 NA 13 once TRBV25-1 CATGEPYNSPLHF TGTGCCACCGGGGAACCCTATAATTCACCCCTCCACTTT